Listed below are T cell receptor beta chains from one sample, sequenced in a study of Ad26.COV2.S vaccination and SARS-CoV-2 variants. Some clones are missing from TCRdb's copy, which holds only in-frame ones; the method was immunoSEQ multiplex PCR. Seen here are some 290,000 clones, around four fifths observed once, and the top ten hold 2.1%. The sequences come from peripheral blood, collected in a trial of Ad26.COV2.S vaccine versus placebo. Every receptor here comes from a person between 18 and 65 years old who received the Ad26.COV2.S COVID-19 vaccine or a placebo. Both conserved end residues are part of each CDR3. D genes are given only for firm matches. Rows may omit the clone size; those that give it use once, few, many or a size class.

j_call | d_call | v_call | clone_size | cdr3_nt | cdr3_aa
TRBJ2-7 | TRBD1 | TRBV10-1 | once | TGCGCCAGCAGTGTTGCAGGGGGCCTTTCCGAGCAGTACTTC | CASSVAGGLSEQYF
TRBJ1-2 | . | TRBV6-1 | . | TGTGCCAGCAGTGAAGGGTTCGGCTACACCTTC | CASSEGFGYTF
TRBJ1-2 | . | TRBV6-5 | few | TGTGCCAGCAGTTACCGGGACATTCCGGGCTATGGCTACACCTTC | CASSYRDIPGYGYTF
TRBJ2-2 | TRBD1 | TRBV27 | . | TGTGCCAGCAGTTTCCTCCCTGGGACAGATGGCGGGGAGCTGTTTTTT | CASSFLPGTDGGELFF
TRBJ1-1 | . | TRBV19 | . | TGTGCCAGTAGCCAAAAAAGGGACACTGAAGCTTTCTTT | CASSQKRDTEAFF
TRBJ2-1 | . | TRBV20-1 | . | TGCAGTGCTAGTTCACGAGGGGGGGCCGTCATCGATGAGCAGTTCTTC | CSASSRGGAVIDEQFF
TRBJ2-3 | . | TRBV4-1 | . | TGCGCCAGCAGCCAAGATGGAGGCGAGGGCACAGATACGCAGTATTTT | CASSQDGGEGTDTQYF
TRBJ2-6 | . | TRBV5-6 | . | TGTGCCAGCGGTTATCCCCCGGGTGGTGGGGCCAACGTCCTGACTTTC | CASGYPPGGGANVLTF
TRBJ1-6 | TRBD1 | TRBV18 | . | TGTGCCAGCTCTCCACCAGGGGGCCATTCACCCCTCCACTTT | CASSPPGGHSPLHF
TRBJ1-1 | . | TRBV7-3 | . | TGTGCCAGCAGCTACGCCATGTGGGGGCGCGTGGACACTGAAGCTTTCTTT | CASSYAMWGRVDTEAFF
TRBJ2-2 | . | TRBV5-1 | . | TGCGCCAGCAGCTTTGGAGGTACCCCCGGGGAGCTGTTTTTT | CASSFGGTPGELFF
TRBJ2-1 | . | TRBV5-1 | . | TGCGCCGGCAGCGGCCCAGGGTTGGGTGAGCAGTTCTTC | CAGSGPGLGEQFF
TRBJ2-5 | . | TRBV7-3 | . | TGTGCCAGCAGCCTAAGCGGAGGGGAGACCCAGTACTTC | CASSLSGGETQYF
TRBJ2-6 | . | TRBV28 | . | TGTGCCAGCAGTTTCCCTAACGCGGCCAACGTCCTGACTTTC | CASSFPNAANVLTF
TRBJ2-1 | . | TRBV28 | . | TGTGCCAGCAGTTCCCCCTTGGGTGCCGGGGTCGATGAGCAGTTCTTC | CASSSPLGAGVDEQFF
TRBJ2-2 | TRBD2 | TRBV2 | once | TGTGCCAGCAGTGAAGGTGGGACTAGCGGGGGGGCCTCCGGGGAGCTGTTTTTT | CASSEGGTSGGASGELFF
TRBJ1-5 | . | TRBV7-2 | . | TGTGCCAGCAGCCCGGACAATCAGCCCCAGCATTTT | CASSPDNQPQHF
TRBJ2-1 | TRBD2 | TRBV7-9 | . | TGTGCCAGCAGCTTAGGATCTAGCGGGGGGGATTACAATGAGCAGTTCTTC | CASSLGSSGGDYNEQFF
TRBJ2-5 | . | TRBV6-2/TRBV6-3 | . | TGTGCCAGCAGTGACTTGGACAGGGCGGGAGATACCCAGTACTTC | CASSDLDRAGDTQYF
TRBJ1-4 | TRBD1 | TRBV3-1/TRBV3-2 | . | TGTGCCAGCAGCAGCAGGGGGGCTTTGGAAAAACTGTTTTTT | CASSSRGALEKLFF
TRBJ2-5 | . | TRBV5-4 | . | TGTGCCAGCAGCTTGGACGGGTCACAACCTCAAGAGACCCAGTACTTC | CASSLDGSQPQETQYF
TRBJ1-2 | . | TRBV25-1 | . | TGTGCCAGCAGCTGGGCAGACCCTGATGGCTACACCTTC | CASSWADPDGYTF
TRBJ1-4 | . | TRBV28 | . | TGTGCCAGCAGCCGACCCAGACCGAGTCGTAATGAAAAACTGTTTTTT | CASSRPRPSRNEKLFF
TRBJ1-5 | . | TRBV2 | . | TGTGCCAGCAGTGAAAATAGGGTTGATCAGCCCCAGCATTTT | CASSENRVDQPQHF
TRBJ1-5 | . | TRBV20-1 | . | TGCAGTGCTAGTAACGGGGGGTCAGGATCAAGTCAGCCCCAGCATTTT | CSASNGGSGSSQPQHF
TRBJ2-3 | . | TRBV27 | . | TGTGCCAGCAGTACCCGGGGGCCCGATCTCACAGATACGCAGTATTTT | CASSTRGPDLTDTQYF
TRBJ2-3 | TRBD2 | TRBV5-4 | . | TGTGCCAGCAGCTTGGGTTCGGGCGGGGGGTCCACAGATACGCAGTATTTT | CASSLGSGGGSTDTQYF
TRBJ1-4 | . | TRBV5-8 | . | TGTGCCAGCAGCGTGCGACAGGTTATTAATGAAAAACTGTTTTTT | CASSVRQVINEKLFF
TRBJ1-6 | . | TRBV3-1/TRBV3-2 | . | TGTGCCAGCAACCAGGGCTATAATTCACCCCTCCACTTT | CASNQGYNSPLHF
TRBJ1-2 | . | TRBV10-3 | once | TGTGCCATCAGGCAAGGAGTAGATATGACAAGAGACAATGGCTACACCTTC | CAIRQGVDMTRDNGYTF
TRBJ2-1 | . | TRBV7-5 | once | TGTGTCAGAAGCTATATGGGACAGGCCAATGAGCAGTTCTTC | CVRSYMGQANEQFF
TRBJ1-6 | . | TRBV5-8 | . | TGTGCCAGCAGCCCCCGGGGGGGTCTACAAGGGAATTCACCCCTCCACTTT | CASSPRGGLQGNSPLHF
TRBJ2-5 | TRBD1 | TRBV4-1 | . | TGCGCCAGCAGCCAAGCAGGACAGGGAGGAGAGACCCAGTACTTC | CASSQAGQGGETQYF
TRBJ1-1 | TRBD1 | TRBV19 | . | TGTGCCAGTAGTCCCCGGGACAGGGACACTGAAGCTTTCTTT | CASSPRDRDTEAFF
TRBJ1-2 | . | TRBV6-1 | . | TGTGCCAGCAGTGAAGCATCAGGCGTCTATGGCTACACCTTC | CASSEASGVYGYTF
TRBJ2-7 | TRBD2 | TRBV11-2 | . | TGTGCCAGCAGCTTAGAACCAGCGGGGGGGGAGCAGTACTTC | CASSLEPAGGEQYF
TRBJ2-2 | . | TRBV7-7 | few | TGTGCTAGCAGCCTCCCCCTCGGACTTTACACCGGGGAGCTGTTTTTT | CASSLPLGLYTGELFF
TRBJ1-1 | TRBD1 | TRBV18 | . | TGTGCCACAGGACAGGGAGGAGGCACTGAAGCTTTCTTT | CATGQGGGTEAFF
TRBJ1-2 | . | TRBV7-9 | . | TGTGCCAGCAGCTTAGAACGTTGGGATCCTTATGGCTACACCTTC | CASSLERWDPYGYTF
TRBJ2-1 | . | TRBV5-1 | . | TGCGCCAGCAGTAGGAGTGTCTCGGGGCTTCGGAATGAGCAGTTCTTC | CASSRSVSGLRNEQFF
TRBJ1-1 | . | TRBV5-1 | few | TGCGCCAGCAGCCTATTTACGGGGGGGACTGAAGCTTTCTTT | CASSLFTGGTEAFF
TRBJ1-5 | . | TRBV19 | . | TGTGCCAGTAGTGACAGCCAATATCAGCCCCAGCATTTT | CASSDSQYQPQHF
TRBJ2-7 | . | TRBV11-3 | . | TGTGCCAGCAGCTCGGACCGCAGTTCCTACGAGCAGTACTTC | CASSSDRSSYEQYF
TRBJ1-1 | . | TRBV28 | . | TGTGCCAGCAGTCTAACAGGGAACGGTCGCGAAGCTTTCTTT | CASSLTGNGREAFF
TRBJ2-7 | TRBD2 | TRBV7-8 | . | TGTGCCAGCAGCGCCCTCGGGGGGGGCGGCTACGAGCAGTACTTC | CASSALGGGGYEQYF
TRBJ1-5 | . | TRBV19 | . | TGTGCCAGTAGTATAGACATAATAGACCAGCCCCAGCATTTT | CASSIDIIDQPQHF
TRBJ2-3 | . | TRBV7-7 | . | TGTGCCAGCAGCTTATTAGACTCCGATACGCAGTATTTT | CASSLLDSDTQYF
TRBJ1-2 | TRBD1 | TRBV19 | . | TGTGCCAGTAGTATAGGCCGAGGGACAGGGAGGTATGGCTACACCTTC | CASSIGRGTGRYGYTF
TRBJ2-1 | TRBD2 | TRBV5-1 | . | TGCGCCAGCAGCCGTAGCGGGGTGGGGAATGAGCAGTTCTTC | CASSRSGVGNEQFF
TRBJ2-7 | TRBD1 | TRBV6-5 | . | TGTGCCAGCAGTTACGGGGGACAGGGTTATGGGTCCCCACAGTACTTC | CASSYGGQGYGSPQYF
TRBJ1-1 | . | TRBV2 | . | TGTGCCAGCAGAGGGGAGGGTCGCACTGAAGCTTTCTTT | CASRGEGRTEAFF
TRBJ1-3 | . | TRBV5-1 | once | TGCGCCAGCAGCTTGGTGGCAGCCTCTGGAAACACCATATATTTT | CASSLVAASGNTIYF
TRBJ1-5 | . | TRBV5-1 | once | TGCGCCAGCAGCTTGGGACAGAATAGCAATCAGCCCCAGCATTTT | CASSLGQNSNQPQHF
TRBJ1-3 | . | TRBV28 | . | TGTGCCAGCAGTCCAACCGGGCCGAGCTCTGGAAACACCATATATTTT | CASSPTGPSSGNTIYF